This T cell receptor beta chain was sequenced in a study of early stage breast cancer tumors. The study's findings and limits: Enriched TCRB sequences shared across patients were mostly commonly generated sequences.

This clone was counted only a few times. Its specificity is unknown. The ends were cut back, 4 bases at V and 7 bases at J, with 11 bases in the middle. Germline V CDR1 and CDR2: SEHNR, FQNEAQ (reference sequence). The CDR3 length is 13 residues. Clones were read by immunoSEQ multiplex PCR, and TCRdb kept only the in-frame ones, dropping some. The sample contains about 70,000 clones, approximately 80% of which appear only once. This TCR derives from a person aged 35-50 years with breast cancer. This chain uses TRBV7-9 with TRBJ2-1, with D uncertain. Sequenced sample: blood. This CDR3 reads CASSSPWVNEQFF. As DNA, the CDR3 is TGTGCCAGCAGCTCACCTTGGGTGAATGAGCAGTTCTTC.